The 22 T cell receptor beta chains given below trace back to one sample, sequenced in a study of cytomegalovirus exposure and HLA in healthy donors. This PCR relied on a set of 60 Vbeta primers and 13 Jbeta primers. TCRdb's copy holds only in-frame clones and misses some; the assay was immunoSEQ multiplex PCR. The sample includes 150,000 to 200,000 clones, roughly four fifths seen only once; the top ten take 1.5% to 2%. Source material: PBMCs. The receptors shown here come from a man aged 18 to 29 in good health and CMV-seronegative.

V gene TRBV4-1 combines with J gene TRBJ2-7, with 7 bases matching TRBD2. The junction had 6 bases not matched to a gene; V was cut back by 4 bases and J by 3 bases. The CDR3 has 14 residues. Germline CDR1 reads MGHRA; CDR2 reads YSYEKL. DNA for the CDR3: TGCGCCAGCAGCCCACTAGCGAAAGACTACGAGCAGTACTTC. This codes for CASSPLAKDYEQYF.

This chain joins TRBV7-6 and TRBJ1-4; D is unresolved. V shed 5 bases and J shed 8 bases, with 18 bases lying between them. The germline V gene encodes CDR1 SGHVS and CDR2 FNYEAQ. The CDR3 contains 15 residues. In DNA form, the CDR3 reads TGTGCCAGCAGCCTGGGGAGAATCACGTCAGAAAAACTGTTTTTT. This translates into CASSLGRITSEKLFF.

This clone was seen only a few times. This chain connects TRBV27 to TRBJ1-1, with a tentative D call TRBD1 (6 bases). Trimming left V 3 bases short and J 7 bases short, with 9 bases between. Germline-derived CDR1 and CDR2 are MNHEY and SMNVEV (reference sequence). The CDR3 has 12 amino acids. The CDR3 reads CASSFGRGEAFF. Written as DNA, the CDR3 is TGTGCCAGCAGTTTCGGCAGGGGTGAAGCTTTCTTT.

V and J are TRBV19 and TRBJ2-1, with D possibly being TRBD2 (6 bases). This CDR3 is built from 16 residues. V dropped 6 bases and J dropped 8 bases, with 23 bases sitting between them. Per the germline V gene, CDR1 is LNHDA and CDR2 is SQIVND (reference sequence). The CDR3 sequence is CASSSRGSGAGHEQFF. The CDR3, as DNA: TGTGCCAGTAGCTCCCGGGGTAGCGGCGCGGGCCATGAGCAGTTCTTC.

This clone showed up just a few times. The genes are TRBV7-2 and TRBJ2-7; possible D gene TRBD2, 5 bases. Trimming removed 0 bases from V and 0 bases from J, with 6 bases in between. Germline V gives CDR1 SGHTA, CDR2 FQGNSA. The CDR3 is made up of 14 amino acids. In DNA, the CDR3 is TGTGCCAGCAGCTTAGCGGAGGTCTCCTACGAGCAGTACTTC. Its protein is CASSLAEVSYEQYF.

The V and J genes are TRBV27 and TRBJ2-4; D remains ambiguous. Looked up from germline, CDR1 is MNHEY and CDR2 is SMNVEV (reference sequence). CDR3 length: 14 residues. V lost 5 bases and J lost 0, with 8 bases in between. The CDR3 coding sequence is TGTGCCAGCAGTCCGACAATAGCCAAAAACATTCAGTACTTC. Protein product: CASSPTIAKNIQYF.

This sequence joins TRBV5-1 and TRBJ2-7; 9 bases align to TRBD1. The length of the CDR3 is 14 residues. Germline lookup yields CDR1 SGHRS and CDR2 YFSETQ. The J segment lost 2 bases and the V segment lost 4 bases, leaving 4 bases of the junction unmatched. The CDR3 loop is CASSQRTGAYEQYF. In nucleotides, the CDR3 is TGCGCCAGCAGCCAAAGGACAGGGGCCTACGAGCAGTACTTC.

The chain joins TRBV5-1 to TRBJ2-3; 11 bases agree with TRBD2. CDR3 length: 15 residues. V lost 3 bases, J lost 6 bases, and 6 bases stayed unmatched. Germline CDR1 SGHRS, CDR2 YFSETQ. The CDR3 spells CASSSLAGVGDTQYF. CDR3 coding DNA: TGCGCCAGCAGCTCACTAGCGGGAGTCGGGGATACGCAGTATTTT.

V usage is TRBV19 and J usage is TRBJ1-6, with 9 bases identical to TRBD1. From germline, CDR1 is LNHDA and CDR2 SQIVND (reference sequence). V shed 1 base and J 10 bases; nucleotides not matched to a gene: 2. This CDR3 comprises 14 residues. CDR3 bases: TGTGCCAGTAGTATAGGGACAGGGGACTCACCCCTCCACTTT. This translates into CASSIGTGDSPLHF. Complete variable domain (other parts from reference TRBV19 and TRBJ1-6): DGGITQSPKYLFRKEGQNVTLSCEQNLNHDAMYWYRQDPGQGLRLIYYSQIVNDFQKGDIAEGYSVSREKKESFPLTVTSAQKNPTAFYLCASSIGTGDSPLHFGNGTRLTVT.

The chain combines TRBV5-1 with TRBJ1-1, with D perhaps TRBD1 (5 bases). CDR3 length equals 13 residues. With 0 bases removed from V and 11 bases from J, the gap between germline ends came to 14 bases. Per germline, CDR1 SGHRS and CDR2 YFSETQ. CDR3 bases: TGCGCCAGCAGCTTGGCCCAGGGCCGACGGGCTTTCTTT. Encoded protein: CASSLAQGRRAFF. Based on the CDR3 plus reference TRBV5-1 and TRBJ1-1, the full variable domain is KAGVTQTPRYLIKTRGQQVTLSCSPISGHRSVSWYQQTPGQGLQFLFEYFSETQRNKGNFPGRFSGRQFSNSRSEMNVSTLELGDSALYLCASSLAQGRRAFFGQGTRLTVV.

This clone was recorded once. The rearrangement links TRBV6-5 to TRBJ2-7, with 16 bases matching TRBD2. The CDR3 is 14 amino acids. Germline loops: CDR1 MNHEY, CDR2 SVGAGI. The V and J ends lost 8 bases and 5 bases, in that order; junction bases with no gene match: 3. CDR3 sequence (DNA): TGTGCCAGCGGGACTAGCGGGGGGGCAAACGAGCAGTACTTC. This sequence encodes CASGTSGGANEQYF.

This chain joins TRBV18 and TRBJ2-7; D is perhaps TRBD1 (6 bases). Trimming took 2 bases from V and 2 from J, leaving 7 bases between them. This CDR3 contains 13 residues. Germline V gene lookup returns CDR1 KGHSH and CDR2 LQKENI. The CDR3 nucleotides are TGTGCCAGCTCACCAAACAGGGCCTACGAGCAGTACTTC. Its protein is CASSPNRAYEQYF.

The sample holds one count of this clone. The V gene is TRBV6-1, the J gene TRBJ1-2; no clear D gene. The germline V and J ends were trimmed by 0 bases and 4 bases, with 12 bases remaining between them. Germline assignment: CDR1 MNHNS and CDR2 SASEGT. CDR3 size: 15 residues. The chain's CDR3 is CASSEAFRLIYGYTF. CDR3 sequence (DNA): TGTGCCAGCAGTGAAGCTTTCAGGCTGATCTATGGCTACACCTTC.

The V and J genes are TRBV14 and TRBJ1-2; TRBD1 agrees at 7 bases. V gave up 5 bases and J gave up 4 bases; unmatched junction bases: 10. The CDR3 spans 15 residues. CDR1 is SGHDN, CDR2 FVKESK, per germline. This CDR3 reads CASSITGTVTYGYTF. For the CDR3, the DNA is TGTGCCAGCAGCATCACCGGGACAGTGACCTATGGCTACACCTTC. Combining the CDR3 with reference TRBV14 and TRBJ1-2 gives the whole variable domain EAGVTQFPSHSVIEKGQTVTLRCDPISGHDNLYWYRRVMGKEIKFLLHFVKESKQDESGMPNNRFLAERTGGTYSTLKVQPAELEDSGVYFCASSITGTVTYGYTFGSGTRLTVV.

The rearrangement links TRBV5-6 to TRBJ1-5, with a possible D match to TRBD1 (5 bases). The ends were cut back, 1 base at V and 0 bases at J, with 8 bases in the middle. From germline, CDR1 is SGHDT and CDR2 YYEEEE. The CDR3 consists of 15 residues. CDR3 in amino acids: CASSLIGHSNQPQHF. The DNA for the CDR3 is TGTGCCAGCAGCTTGATAGGACATAGCAATCAGCCCCAGCATTTT.

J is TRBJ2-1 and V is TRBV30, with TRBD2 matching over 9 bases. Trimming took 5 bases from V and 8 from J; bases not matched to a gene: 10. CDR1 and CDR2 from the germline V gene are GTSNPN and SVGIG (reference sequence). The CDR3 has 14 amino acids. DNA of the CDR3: TGTGCCTGGGCCCAGGTAGCGGGAGTGGATGAGCAGTTCTTC. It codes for CAWAQVAGVDEQFF.

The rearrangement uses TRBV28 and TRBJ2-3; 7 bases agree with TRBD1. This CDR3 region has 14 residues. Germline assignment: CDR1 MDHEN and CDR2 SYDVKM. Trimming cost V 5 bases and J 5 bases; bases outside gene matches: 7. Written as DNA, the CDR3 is TGTGCCAGCAGTACAACAGGGGTGAAAGATACGCAGTATTTT. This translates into CASSTTGVKDTQYF.

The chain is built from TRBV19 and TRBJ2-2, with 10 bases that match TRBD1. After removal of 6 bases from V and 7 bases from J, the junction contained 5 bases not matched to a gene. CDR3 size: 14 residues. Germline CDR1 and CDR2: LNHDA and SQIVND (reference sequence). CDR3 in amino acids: CASRWTGGGGELFF. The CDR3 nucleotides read TGTGCCAGTAGATGGACAGGGGGTGGCGGGGAGCTGTTTTTT. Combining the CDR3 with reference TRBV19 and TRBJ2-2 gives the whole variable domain DGGITQSPKYLFRKEGQNVTLSCEQNLNHDAMYWYRQDPGQGLRLIYYSQIVNDFQKGDIAEGYSVSREKKESFPLTVTSAQKNPTAFYLCASRWTGGGGELFFGEGSRLTVL.

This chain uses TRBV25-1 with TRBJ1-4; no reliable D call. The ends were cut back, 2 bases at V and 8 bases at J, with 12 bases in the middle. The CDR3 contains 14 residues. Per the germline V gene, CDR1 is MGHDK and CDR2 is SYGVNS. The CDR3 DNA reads TGTGCCAGCAGTGAAGGATCGGGTCTCGAAAAACTGTTTTTT. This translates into CASSEGSGLEKLFF. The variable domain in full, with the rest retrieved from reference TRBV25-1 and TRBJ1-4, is EADIYQTPRYLVIGTGKKITLECSQTMGHDKMYWYQQDPGMELHLIHYSYGVNSTEKGDLSSESTVSRIRTEHFPLTLESARPSHTSQYLCASSEGSGLEKLFFGSGTQLSVL.

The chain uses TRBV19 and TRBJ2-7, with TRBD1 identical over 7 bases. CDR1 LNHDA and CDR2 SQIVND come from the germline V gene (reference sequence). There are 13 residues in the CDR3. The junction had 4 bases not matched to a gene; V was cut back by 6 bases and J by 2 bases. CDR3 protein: CASRVTGTYEQYF. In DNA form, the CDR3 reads TGTGCCAGTAGGGTGACAGGGACCTACGAGCAGTACTTC.

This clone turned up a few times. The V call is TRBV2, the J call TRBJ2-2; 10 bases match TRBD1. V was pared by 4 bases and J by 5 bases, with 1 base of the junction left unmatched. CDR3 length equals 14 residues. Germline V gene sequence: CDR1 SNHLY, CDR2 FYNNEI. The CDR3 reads CASSGDRGTGELFF. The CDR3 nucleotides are TGTGCCAGCAGTGGGGACAGGGGAACCGGGGAGCTGTTTTTT.

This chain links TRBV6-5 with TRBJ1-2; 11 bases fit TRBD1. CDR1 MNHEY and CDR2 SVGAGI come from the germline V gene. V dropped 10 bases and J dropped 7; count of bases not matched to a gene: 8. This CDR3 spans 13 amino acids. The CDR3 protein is CATHRTGGSGYTF. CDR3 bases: TGTGCCACCCACCGGACAGGGGGCTCTGGCTACACCTTC.